This T cell receptor beta chain comes out of a study of CD8 T cells in ankylosing spondylitis (dated 2017 in TCRdb). Concerning the study at large: T cell receptor beta repertoires were profiled in healthy donors and ankylosing spondylitis patients so that disease-linked TCR variants could be found. The full study cohort was made up of roughly 25 ankylosing spondylitis patients and about a hundred healthy donors. Peripheral blood was sampled, and synovial fluid was also collected from ankylosing spondylitis patients. Paper-wide results and their limitations: Significant enrichment of the disease-linked clones was reported in matched synovial fluid samples from ankylosing spondylitis patients. Some of the motif variants had been reported before in the synovial fluid and blood of reactive arthritis patients, a finding that suggests common disease-initiation mechanisms. A CD8+ phenotype was shown by the disease-linked clones, which were found at relatively low frequencies in peripheral blood. Blood from ankylosing spondylitis patients appeared to be characterized by a TCR beta motif made up of several highly homologous amino acid variants.

Sequencing was carried out with an Illumina HiSeq 2500. Quantitative 5'-RACE with molecular barcodes was the method used to prepare the TCR beta libraries. For the original study's pipeline: Disease-linked TCR variants were identified with a new computational method built on a probabilistic model of VDJ rearrangement. TCRdb reprocessed the public reads (quality trimming at Q25 with fastp, clone calling with MiXCR) and kept in-frame beta chains. Every distinct CDR3 protein forms one entry, paired with its most common genes and DNA. The V and J calls here are based on TCRdb, not the publication. In all, the sample holds 500,000 or so distinct CDR3 sequences, and over 4% of those were seen once. The ten largest account for around 3.5% of the sample. The CDR3 has 16 amino acids, counting the end cysteine and phenylalanine. The CDR3 DNA has 48 bases and is translated from base 1. Deletion took 8 bases off V and 3 bases off J, with a span of 26 bases between the germline ends. The germline V gene gives CDR1 as SQVTM and CDR2 as ANQGSEA.

This clonotype was observed many times. No antigen is known for it. No base quality information exists; no much larger clone differs at one position. The chain is assembled from TRBV29-1 and TRBJ2-7; TRBD2 is perhaps the D gene, given 6 matching bases. This sequence was found in a male donor with ankylosing spondylitis. The sequenced sample was blood, either unsorted or a sorted T cell fraction (not recorded which). The nucleotide sequence is given as TGCAGCTTAGACTGGCTGCGGACTAACTTTTACTACGAGCAGTACTTC. Protein translation: CSLDWLRTNFYYEQYF.